The clone carrying this T cell receptor (beta chain) occurred once. What it binds is unknown. Germline loops: CDR1 SQVTM, CDR2 ANQGSEA. V gave up 1 base and J gave up 6 bases, with 21 bases separating them. CDR3 size: 16 residues. This sample was taken from a study of CD8+ T cells in alopecia areata. Study-wide results and limits: For lesional scalp, especially alopecia totalis/universalis, clonality was higher than in normal scalp.

The sequencing template was cDNA reverse transcribed from extracted RNA. Measured with immunoSEQ multiplex PCR; TCRdb has only the in-frame clones, and not every one. The table lists 30,000 to 40,000 clones, roughly 80% of them singletons, with under 20% in the top ten. Sampling of alopecia areata patients yielded lesional scalp punch biopsies as well as peripheral blood. The sample consisted of NKG2D-low CD8+ T cells sorted from blood. The source is a human donor with alopecia areata. The V gene is TRBV29-1, the J gene TRBJ1-2, with D unclear. DNA for the CDR3: TGCAGCGTTGAAGTTTTGGGGAGCCGCCCTATGGATGGCTACACCTTC. Its translation is CSVEVLGSRPMDGYTF. Full variable domain (remainder filled in from reference TRBV29-1 and TRBJ1-2): SAVISQKPSRDICQRGTSLTIQCQVDSQVTMMFWYRQQPGQSLTLIATANQGSEATYESGFVIDKFPISRPNLTFSTLTVSNMSPEDSSIYLCSVEVLGSRPMDGYTFGSGTRLTVV.